This T cell receptor beta chain was recovered during a study of CD8 T cells in ankylosing spondylitis. Points from the study as a whole: In peripheral blood, disease-linked CD8+ clones occurred at relatively low frequencies. Certain motif variants had earlier appeared in reactive arthritis synovial fluid and blood. The authors reported significant enrichment of disease-linked clones in matched ankylosing spondylitis synovial fluid. What seemed typical of ankylosing spondylitis blood was a TCR beta motif built from under 10 highly homologous variants.

This clonotype was seen a few times. Antigen unknown. TCRdb analysed the 5' RACE reads with MiXCR anew, one entry per CDR3 protein. The table has about 39,000 distinct CDR3 sequences, 3.5% to 4% seen once. Germline V lookup: CDR1 SGDLS, CDR2 YYNGEE. The V segment lost 0 bases and the J segment 0 bases; nucleotides outside the gene matches: 11. The CDR3 runs to 19 residues. The V gene is TRBV9, the J gene TRBJ2-5; 10 bases match TRBD2. The source material was blood, either unsorted or a sorted T cell fraction (not recorded which). The TCR sequence derives from a female donor with ankylosing spondylitis or in good health (not recorded which). CDR3 DNA: TGTGCCAGCAGCGTAGGTAGCGGGGGGCGGTCTTGGTACCAAGAGACCCAGTACTTC. Protein product: CASSVGSGGRSWYQETQYF.